Below are 26 T cell receptor beta chains sequenced from a single sample in a study of cytomegalovirus exposure and HLA in healthy donors. The PCR had 60 Vbeta and 13 Jbeta primers. The assay was immunoSEQ multiplex PCR, and TCRdb's table has in-frame clones only and misses some. The sample lists approximately 190,000 clones, roughly 74% occurring once. Material: PBMCs. The receptors were sampled from a woman in her twenties or thirties in good health and CMV-seropositive.

The chain couples TRBV27 to TRBJ1-5; no clear D. V gave up 7 bases and J gave up 3 bases, with 4 bases separating them. Germline V gene data show CDR1 as MNHEY and CDR2 as SMNVEV (reference sequence). This CDR3 comprises 11 residues. CDR3 DNA sequence: TGTGCCAGCACCATCAATCAGCCCCAGCATTTT. This sequence encodes CASTINQPQHF.

The CDR3 protein is CASSTETVIEQFF. CDR3 sequence (DNA): TGCGCCAGCAGCACCGAGACAGTGATTGAGCAGTTCTTC. The chain uses TRBV5-1 and TRBJ2-1; maybe TRBD1 (5 bases). Trimming cost V 4 bases and J 9 bases, with 14 bases left between them. Germline V gene sequence: CDR1 SGHRS, CDR2 YFSETQ. CDR3 length: 13 amino acids.

This rearrangement joins TRBV5-6 to TRBJ2-1; TRBD2 matches 13 bases. The CDR3 loop spans 15 amino acids. Trimming removed 4 bases from V and 6 bases from J; junction bases left unmatched: 4. Germline-derived CDR1 and CDR2 are SGHDT and YYEEEE. In DNA, the CDR3 is TGTGCCAGCAGCGGACTAGCGGGAGTGAGCAATGAGCAGTTCTTC. Translating gives CASSGLAGVSNEQFF.

The rearrangement links TRBV4-1 to TRBJ1-2, with D maybe TRBD1 (5 bases). The CDR3 is made up of 13 amino acids. Germline V gene data show CDR1 as MGHRA and CDR2 as YSYEKL. Trimming pared 6 bases from V and 2 bases from J, leaving 10 bases between. CDR3 loop: CASRRRGNYGYTF. DNA of the CDR3: TGCGCCAGCAGACGAAGGGGCAACTATGGCTACACCTTC.

The J gene is TRBJ2-7, the V gene TRBV20-1, with unresolved D. V lost 7 bases, J lost 0 bases, and 7 bases lay in between. The CDR3 has 11 residues. Germline V CDR1 and CDR2: DFQATT, SNEGSKA (reference sequence). This chain's CDR3 is CSVFSSYEQYF. In DNA, the CDR3 is TGCAGTGTTTTTAGCTCCTACGAGCAGTACTTC.

The V call is TRBV2, the J call TRBJ1-2, with D possibly TRBD1 on 5 matching bases. The V gene's germline CDR1 is SNHLY and CDR2 FYNNEI. The CDR3 sequence is 15 residues long. V lost 6 bases and J lost 8, with 22 bases in between. The CDR3, as DNA: TGTGCCAGCAGAGCCGAAGGGACGGCCGGAGGGGGCTACACCTTC. This gives the protein CASRAEGTAGGGYTF.

The rearrangement links TRBV7-3 to TRBJ2-3; 11 bases match TRBD2. The germline gives CDR1 SGHTA, CDR2 FQGTGA. Trimming cost V 5 bases and J 6 bases; bases outside gene matches: 10. The CDR3 extends over 16 amino acids. CDR3 amino acids: CASSPRLAGSRDTQYF. The CDR3 DNA reads TGTGCCAGCAGCCCCCGACTAGCGGGGTCGAGGGATACGCAGTATTTT.

This clone has just one count. The chain links TRBV27 to TRBJ2-7; no reliable D call. Germline loops: CDR1 MNHEY, CDR2 SMNVEV (reference sequence). CDR3 length equals 13 residues. V lost 0 bases, J lost 2 bases, and 5 bases lay in between. In DNA, the CDR3 is TGTGCCAGCAGTTTATCCCCAGCCTACGAGCAGTACTTC. Translating gives CASSLSPAYEQYF.

V usage is TRBV5-1 and J usage is TRBJ2-5; D is unclear. The CDR3 covers 14 residues. V gave up 2 bases and J gave up 3 bases, with 11 bases separating them. The germline V gene encodes CDR1 SGHRS and CDR2 YFSETQ. The DNA for the CDR3 is TGCGCCAGCAGCTTCGACTGGTCTAAAGAGACCCAGTACTTC. As protein: CASSFDWSKETQYF. Looking up the rest from reference TRBV5-1 and TRBJ2-5 gives the full variable domain: KAGVTQTPRYLIKTRGQQVTLSCSPISGHRSVSWYQQTPGQGLQFLFEYFSETQRNKGNFPGRFSGRQFSNSRSEMNVSTLELGDSALYLCASSFDWSKETQYFGPGTRLLVL.

The chain joins TRBV11-2 to TRBJ2-3; D remains ambiguous. Trimming stripped 5 bases from V and 9 bases from J, with 9 bases between. Germline CDR1 and CDR2: SGHAT and FQNNGV. The length of the CDR3 is 11 residues. In DNA, the CDR3 is TGTGCCAGCAGCCCCCTCGTAACGCAGTATTTT. Its protein is CASSPLVTQYF.

This chain uses TRBV11-2 with TRBJ2-7; TRBD2 aligns across 12 bases. Germline assignment: CDR1 SGHAT and CDR2 FQNNGV. The CDR3 length is 16 residues. The V segment lost 5 bases and the J segment 3 bases; nucleotides outside the gene matches: 8. CDR3 coding DNA: TGTGCCAGCAGCGCCGTACTAGCGGGGGGTATCTACGAGCAGTACTTC. It codes for CASSAVLAGGIYEQYF.

This clone came up a few times. This chain uses TRBV4-3 with TRBJ1-1; no reliable D call. Per germline, CDR1 LGHNA and CDR2 YSLEER. Between the trimmed V and J ends, which lost 1 base and 5 bases, there was a span of 11 bases. This CDR3 is built from 14 residues. The CDR3 nucleotides read TGCGCCAGCAGCCAAGCTGGAGGCGGGACTGAAGCTTTCTTT. This encodes CASSQAGGGTEAFF.

The chain combines TRBV5-1 with TRBJ2-1, with 9 bases matching TRBD2. Germline V lookup: CDR1 SGHRS, CDR2 YFSETQ. The ends lost 0 bases at V and 9 bases at J; junction bases unmatched: 10. The CDR3 extends over 16 amino acids. The CDR3 coding sequence is TGCGCCAGCAGCTTGGTTGGGTTAGCGGGAGAATTTGAGCAGTTCTTC. It specifies CASSLVGLAGEFEQFF.

This sequence joins TRBV2 and TRBJ2-7; 8 bases match TRBD2. Looked up from germline, CDR1 is SNHLY and CDR2 is FYNNEI. The CDR3 loop spans 14 amino acids. The J segment lost 5 bases and the V segment lost 6 bases, leaving 9 bases of the junction unmatched. The CDR3 DNA follows: TGTGCCAGCAGGACGGGGGGGTCGACGAACGAGCAGTACTTC. Amino acid sequence: CASRTGGSTNEQYF. Variable domain in full (rest from reference TRBV2 and TRBJ2-7): EPEVTQTPSHQVTQMGQEVILRCVPISNHLYFYWYRQILGQKVEFLVSFYNNEISEKSEIFDDQFSVERPDGSNFTLKIRSTKLEDSAMYFCASRTGGSTNEQYFGPGTRLTVT.

The chain couples TRBV5-6 to TRBJ2-2; no clear D gene. Deletions cut 0 bases from V and 6 bases from J, with 6 bases between. There are 13 residues in the CDR3. Germline V gene data show CDR1 as SGHDT and CDR2 as YYEEEE. This CDR3 is CASSLALAGELFF. The CDR3 DNA follows: TGTGCCAGCAGCTTGGCCCTAGCCGGGGAGCTGTTTTTT.

A few counts support this clone. The junction departs from the called germline gene at one end, perhaps through a read error. The chain recombines TRBV2 with TRBJ1-1; TRBD1 matches 7 bases. This CDR3 contains 15 residues. Per germline, CDR1 SNHLY and CDR2 FYNNEI. As DNA, the CDR3 is TGTGCCAGCAGCGAAGGGGACAGCATGAACACTGAAGCTTTCTTT. Amino acid sequence: CASSEGDSMNTEAFF.

This clone has only a few counts. The chain uses TRBV7-6 and TRBJ1-2, with D possibly matching TRBD1 (6 bases). V was shortened by 3 bases and J by 8 bases, with 19 bases between the two germline ends. The CDR3 is 15 residues long. Germline-derived CDR1 and CDR2 are SGHVS and FNYEAQ. CDR3 amino acids: CASSFLPETGGGYTF. The CDR3 coding sequence is TGTGCCAGCAGCTTTCTCCCCGAGACAGGAGGCGGCTACACCTTC.

This clone came up once. This chain links TRBV4-3 with TRBJ2-7; 10 bases are shared with TRBD2. The germline CDR1 and CDR2 sequences are LGHNA and YSLEER. Unmatched junction bases numbered 6, after V lost 3 bases and J lost 4 bases. The CDR3 extends over 15 amino acids. The CDR3 DNA is TGCGCCAGCAGCCATTTAGCGGGGGGCTCTTACGAGCAGTACTTC. Amino acid sequence: CASSHLAGGSYEQYF.

This chain links TRBV15 with TRBJ1-5; TRBD1 matches at 8 bases. V shed 7 bases, J shed 0 bases, and the junction held 2 bases outside the gene matches. The germline V gene has CDR1 LNHNV and CDR2 YYDKDF (reference sequence). The CDR3 covers 14 residues. The CDR3 here is CATKTGDSNQPQHF. The DNA for the CDR3 is TGTGCCACCAAGACAGGGGATAGCAATCAGCCCCAGCATTTT.

The CDR3 nucleotides are TGTGCCAGCAGCTTAGTAGGGGGTCAGTACAATGAGCAGTTCTTC. Encoded protein: CASSLVGGQYNEQFF. The chain combines TRBV7-2 with TRBJ2-1; D may be TRBD1 (6 bases). The CDR3 runs 15 residues. The V gene's germline CDR1 is SGHTA and CDR2 FQGNSA. With 1 base removed from V and 4 bases from J, the gap between germline ends came to 11 bases. The full variable domain, in which reference TRBV7-2 and TRBJ2-1 provide the parts outside the CDR3, is GAGVSQSPSNKVTEKGKDVELRCDPISGHTALYWYRQSLGQGLEFLIYFQGNSAPDKSGLPSDRFSAERTGGSVSTLTIQRTQQEDSAVYLCASSLVGGQYNEQFFGPGTRLTVL.

The chain links TRBV28 to TRBJ1-2; D unclear. V gave up 6 bases and J gave up 6 bases, with 14 bases separating them. This CDR3 has 13 amino acids. Looked up from germline, CDR1 is MDHEN and CDR2 is SYDVKM. The DNA of the CDR3 is TGTGCCAGCAGCCCGCCCGGGAGGAATGGCTACACCTTC. It encodes CASSPPGRNGYTF.

This clone was found a few times. The chain couples TRBV6-5 to TRBJ1-1; possibly TRBD1 for D (5 bases). Per the germline V gene, CDR1 is MNHEY and CDR2 is SVGAGI. V was pared by 3 bases and J by 2 bases, with 10 bases between. This CDR3 has 14 amino acids. CDR3 residues: CASSYQGINTEAFF. DNA for the CDR3: TGTGCCAGCAGTTATCAGGGTATTAACACTGAAGCTTTCTTT.

The rearrangement links TRBV7-8 to TRBJ2-3; 8 nucleotides line up with TRBD2. CDR3 length equals 19 residues. CDR1 is SGHVS, CDR2 FQNEAQ, per germline. The V gene end was trimmed by 3 bases and the J gene end by 2 bases; junction bases not matched to a gene: 16. The CDR3 is CASSFDLGLAGTYTDTQYF. CDR3 DNA: TGTGCCAGCAGCTTCGATTTAGGGCTAGCGGGCACTTACACAGATACGCAGTATTTT.

The chain has TRBV7-9 and TRBJ1-1; 12 bases line up with TRBD1. Trimming removed 1 base from V and 7 bases from J; junction bases left unmatched: 4. Germline V gives CDR1 SEHNR, CDR2 FQNEAQ (reference sequence). This CDR3 has 15 amino acids. CDR3 residues: CASSLVGQGAIEAFF. CDR3 DNA: TGTGCCAGCAGCTTAGTGGGACAGGGGGCGATTGAAGCTTTCTTT. Full variable domain (remainder filled in from reference TRBV7-9 and TRBJ1-1): DTGVSQNPRHKITKRGQNVTFRCDPISEHNRLYWYRQTLGQGPEFLTYFQNEAQLEKSRLLSDRFSAERPKGSFSTLEIQRTEQGDSAMYLCASSLVGQGAIEAFFGQGTRLTVV.

The J gene is TRBJ2-3, the V gene TRBV10-1; TRBD2 aligns across 10 bases. V gave up 9 bases and J gave up 1 base; unmatched junction bases: 1. The CDR3 consists of 13 residues. CDR1 and CDR2 from the germline V gene are WNHNN and SYGVQD (reference sequence). In nucleotides, the CDR3 is TGCGCCAGTGGGACTAGCGGCACAGATACGCAGTATTTT. Its translation is CASGTSGTDTQYF.

J is TRBJ1-1 and V is TRBV7-9; D is unclear. Germline V gene data show CDR1 as SEHNR and CDR2 as FQNEAQ (reference sequence). The V end was cut by 4 bases, the J end by 3 bases, with 9 bases between. CDR3 length equals 13 residues. DNA of the CDR3: TGTGCCAGCAGCTCCCTAACCGACACTGAAGCTTTCTTT. This encodes CASSSLTDTEAFF.